This entry lists 23 T cell receptor beta chains sequenced from one sample in a study of OX40 agonist ivuxolimab in advanced cancers. The library came from the immunoSEQ multiplex PCR assay. This immuneACCESS table, as held by TCRdb, lists in-frame sequences with V and J called but not all clones. Of the missing ones, under half trace to an unresolved V gene in checked studies; the others have no known cause. Here the sample has fewer than 55,000 clones; about 89% occur a single time. Jointly, the top ten make up under 2% of the sample. Sample: CD4+ or CD8+ T cells sorted from blood, taken in a trial of the OX40 agonist ivuxolimab. All receptors derive from an adult with an advanced solid tumor such as melanoma, head and neck, liver or kidney cancer.

The rearrangement uses TRBV7-2 and TRBJ2-1, with D tentatively TRBD1 (5 bases). The germline V gene has CDR1 SGHTA and CDR2 FQGNSA. Trimming removed 3 bases from V and 9 bases from J, with 12 bases in between. The CDR3 sequence is 13 residues long. The CDR3 region is CASSFPRGGEQFF. The CDR3 DNA is TGTGCCAGCAGCTTCCCTAGGGGCGGTGAGCAGTTCTTC.

This clone came up a few times. CDR3 nucleotides: TGTGCCAGCTCACCATCAGGACTAGCCCTAGAGACCCAGTACTTC. It encodes CASSPSGLALETQYF. V and J are TRBV18 and TRBJ2-5, with 8 bases fitting TRBD2. The V and J ends lost 2 bases and 4 bases, in that order; junction bases with no gene match: 6. This CDR3 comprises 15 residues. The germline V gene encodes CDR1 KGHSH and CDR2 LQKENI.

The chain couples TRBV6-6 to TRBJ2-3; the match to TRBD2 covers 8 bases. With V trimmed by 2 bases and J by 0 bases, 4 bases remained unmatched. In germline, CDR1 is MNHNY, CDR2 SVGAGI (reference sequence). There are 16 residues in the CDR3. CDR3 sequence: CASSYAGGASTDTQYF. CDR3 bases: TGTGCCAGCAGTTACGCGGGGGGAGCTAGCACAGATACGCAGTATTTT.

The chain links TRBV28 to TRBJ2-4; 13 bases fit TRBD2. The CDR3 spans 19 residues. The V gene's germline CDR1 is MDHEN and CDR2 SYDVKM. With V trimmed by 4 bases and J by 3 bases, 12 bases remained unmatched. This chain's CDR3 is CASSSHLKTSGRSKNIQYF. DNA of the CDR3: TGTGCCAGCAGTTCGCATCTGAAGACTAGCGGGAGGAGCAAAAACATTCAGTACTTC.

Remarks on this clone: One junction end does not reproduce the germline sequence, and a read error may be involved. V usage is TRBV7-6 and J usage is TRBJ2-3; TRBD2 might be the D (6 bases). In germline, CDR1 is SGHVS, CDR2 FNYEAQ. This CDR3 is built from 13 residues. CDR3 sequence: CAGSFGGTDTQYF. CDR3 in DNA: TGTGCCGGCAGCTTTGGGGGGACAGATACGCAGTATTTT.

J is TRBJ1-3 and V is TRBV20-1; D call uncertain. The CDR3 sequence is 11 residues long. The germline V and J ends were trimmed by 3 bases and 5 bases, with 5 bases remaining between them. Looked up from germline, CDR1 is DFQATT and CDR2 is SNEGSKA (reference sequence). CDR3 in amino acids: CSASKRNTIYF. CDR3 sequence (DNA): TGCAGTGCTAGTAAACGAAACACCATATATTTT.

The CDR3 protein is CAISEESSYNSPLHF. CDR3 coding DNA: TGTGCCATCAGTGAGGAGAGCTCCTATAATTCACCCCTCCACTTT. The rearrangement links TRBV10-3 to TRBJ1-6; no reliable D call. The V gene's germline CDR1 is ENHRY and CDR2 SYGVKD. This CDR3 comprises 15 residues. Trimming took off 2 bases at V and 0 bases at J, with 5 bases between the two ends.

The gene calls are TRBV6-5 and TRBJ2-5; the D is unclear. V shed 7 bases and J shed 1 base, with 10 bases lying between them. Germline loops: CDR1 MNHEY, CDR2 SVGAGI. CDR3 length: 13 amino acids. In DNA form, the CDR3 reads TGTGCCAGCAACAATGCCCGCCAAGAGACCCAGTACTTC. This gives the protein CASNNARQETQYF.

This chain uses TRBV7-7 with TRBJ2-2; TRBD1 aligns across 9 bases. The CDR3 runs 14 residues. Germline CDR1 is SSHAT and CDR2 is FNYEAQ (reference sequence). V trimming: 5 bases; J trimming: 5 bases; junction bases outside the gene matches: 3. The DNA for the CDR3 is TGTGCCAGCAGCAAGGACAGGGGAACCGGGGAGCTGTTTTTT. Protein: CASSKDRGTGELFF. Supplemented by reference TRBV7-7 and TRBJ2-2, the full variable domain reads GAGVSQSPRYKVTKRGQDVTLRCDPISSHATLYWYQQALGQGPEFLTYFNYEAQPDKSGLPSDRFSAERPEGSISTLTIQRTEQRDSAMYRCASSKDRGTGELFFGEGSRLTVL.

This clone has more than one count but fewer than ten. The chain recombines TRBV18 with TRBJ1-1; D ambiguous. Trimming removed 0 bases at V and 4 bases at J, with 12 bases between. The CDR3 runs to 15 residues. Per the germline V gene, CDR1 is KGHSH and CDR2 is LQKENI. CDR3 nucleotides: TGTGCCAGCTCACCACCGGGTGGTATTCCCACTGAAGCTTTCTTT. It is translated as CASSPPGGIPTEAFF.

The V call is TRBV15, the J call TRBJ2-6, with D perhaps TRBD1 (6 bases). Germline V gives CDR1 LNHNV, CDR2 YYDKDF (reference sequence). V lost 6 bases to trimming and J lost 4 bases, with 13 bases between them. This CDR3 region has 15 residues. CDR3: CATSLPGTGANVLTF. The CDR3 nucleotides read TGTGCCACCAGTCTACCAGGGACAGGGGCCAACGTCCTGACTTTC.

This clone was observed a single time. The chain is built from TRBV28 and TRBJ2-3; 10 nucleotides align to TRBD2. Trimming cost V 4 bases and J 3 bases; bases outside gene matches: 10. CDR1 MDHEN and CDR2 SYDVKM come from the germline V gene. The length of the CDR3 is 17 residues. The DNA for the CDR3 is TGTGCCAGCAGTTACCCACCTCAGCGGGAGGGGACAGATACGCAGTATTTT. Its protein is CASSYPPQREGTDTQYF.

The chain carries TRBV6-1 and TRBJ1-1, with D unresolved. The CDR3 extends over 12 amino acids. Germline V gene data show CDR1 as MNHNS and CDR2 as SASEGT. Between the trimmed V and J ends, which lost 2 bases and 6 bases, there was a span of 7 bases. The CDR3 sequence is CASSERQPEAFF. The DNA of the CDR3 is TGTGCCAGCAGTGAAAGGCAGCCTGAAGCTTTCTTT.

The genes are TRBV28 and TRBJ2-1, with D uncertain. CDR3 length: 11 residues. CDR1 is MDHEN and CDR2 is SYDVKM in the germline V gene. Trimming took 1 base from V and 6 from J, leaving 1 base between them. CDR3 in amino acids: CASSLSNEQFF. The CDR3 DNA reads as TGTGCCAGCAGTTTATCCAATGAGCAGTTCTTC.

Points on this clone: The same CDR3 also results from other DNA sequences found in this sample. J is TRBJ2-7 and V is TRBV25-1; D unclear. The CDR3 is 13 residues long. Germline V gene lookup returns CDR1 MGHDK and CDR2 SYGVNS. Trimming removed 2 bases at V and 2 bases at J, with 7 bases between. As DNA, the CDR3 is TGTGCCAGCAGTGAACAAGTTCCCTACGAGCAGTACTTC. Its protein product is CASSEQVPYEQYF.

The genes are TRBV7-9 and TRBJ1-2, with a tentative D call TRBD1 (6 bases). The CDR3 has 14 residues. The germline gives CDR1 SEHNR, CDR2 FQNEAQ (reference sequence). The V gene lost 3 bases and the J gene lost 3 bases, with 11 bases spanning the gap. The CDR3 nucleotides are TGTGCCAGCAGCTTTGGGGGCAGGCACTATGGCTACACCTTC. It specifies CASSFGGRHYGYTF.

The rearrangement joins TRBV5-1 to TRBJ1-4; no reliable D call. The V and J ends lost 5 bases and 3 bases respectively, with 8 bases between them. The CDR3 runs to 13 residues. Germline lookup yields CDR1 SGHRS and CDR2 YFSETQ. This CDR3 reads CASSAVPNEKLFF. CDR3 in DNA: TGCGCCAGCAGTGCGGTGCCTAATGAAAAACTGTTTTTT.

This clone was picked up a small number of times. V gene TRBV10-1 combines with J gene TRBJ1-1, with D perhaps TRBD1 (5 bases). The CDR3 is 14 residues long. Germline V gene data show CDR1 as WNHNN and CDR2 as SYGVQD (reference sequence). The V end was cut by 6 bases, the J end by 2 bases, with 13 bases between. The DNA of the CDR3 is TGCGCCAGCAGACCGGGGCCATCTAACACTGAAGCTTTCTTT. It specifies CASRPGPSNTEAFF.

This chain uses TRBV7-6 with TRBJ2-3; 8 nucleotides align to TRBD2. The CDR3 has 15 residues. Looked up from germline, CDR1 is SGHVS and CDR2 is FNYEAQ. J lost 1 base, V lost 3 bases, and 3 bases had no gene match. CDR3 bases: TGTGCCAGCAGCTTGACTAGCGTAGGCACAGATACGCAGTATTTT. Its protein product is CASSLTSVGTDTQYF.

This sequence joins TRBV15 and TRBJ1-2; D remains ambiguous. The ends were cut back, 5 bases at V and 0 bases at J, with 10 bases in the middle. The CDR3 covers 14 residues. Germline CDR1 is LNHNV and CDR2 is YYDKDF (reference sequence). The DNA of the CDR3 is TGTGCCACCAGCCGACCGGGCCCTAACTATGGCTACACCTTC. Translation: CATSRPGPNYGYTF.

The chain links TRBV5-1 to TRBJ1-3; D ambiguous. Germline loops: CDR1 SGHRS, CDR2 YFSETQ. The CDR3 extends over 13 amino acids. Trimming left V 4 bases short and J 2 bases short, with 7 bases between. Here the CDR3 reads CASSVQAGNTIYF. The CDR3 DNA follows: TGCGCCAGCAGCGTACAAGCTGGAAACACCATATATTTT.

CDR3 residues: CASSPGTRNTGELFF. CDR3 coding DNA: TGTGCCAGCAGCCCCGGGACAAGGAACACCGGGGAGCTGTTTTTT. The chain couples TRBV28 to TRBJ2-2; tentative D call: TRBD1 (6 bases). The length of the CDR3 is 15 residues. Deletions cut 6 bases from V and 1 base from J, with 12 bases between. Germline V gene lookup returns CDR1 MDHEN and CDR2 SYDVKM.

The chain is built from TRBV7-9 and TRBJ1-2, with 7 bases matching TRBD1. Trimming cost V 5 bases and J 1 base; bases outside gene matches: 4. Germline CDR1 SEHNR, CDR2 FQNEAQ (reference sequence). The CDR3 sequence is 14 residues long. Here the CDR3 DNA reads TGTGCCAGCAGCCCGACAGGGCTTAACTATGGCTACACCTTC. Its protein product is CASSPTGLNYGYTF.